These T cell receptor beta chains were read from a single sample in a study of T-cell reconstitution after alpha-beta-depleted transplantation in children. One entry per CDR3 protein, called by TCRdb with MiXCR from the PCR reads. The table has over 550,000 distinct CDR3 sequences, over 9.5% seen once. The sequences come from PBMCs from the stem cell graft donor, collected from the stem cell graft. The receptors shown here come from a human donor who donated a stem cell graft to a child with acute myeloid leukemia. The CDR3 runs from the conserved cysteine through the conserved F or W. Fields, in order: clone size, V gene, J gene, D gene, CDR3 DNA, CDR3 protein. D genes are given only for firm matches. Expanded clones get a size class; other rows say once, few or many, or leave the size out.

>.|TRBV20-1|TRBJ2-1|.
TGCAGTGTACCACCTCCCCAGCGGGCAACGTACAATGAGCAGTTCTTC
CSVPPPQRATYNEQFF
>few|TRBV7-2|TRBJ2-3|.
TGTGCCAGCAGCTTAAGCGGAGATACAGATACGCAGTATTTT
CASSLSGDTDTQYF
>many|TRBV10-3|TRBJ2-3|.
TGTGCCATCAGTGAACCGGGATCTAAGGGCGCAGATACGCAGTATTTT
CAISEPGSKGADTQYF
>many|TRBV20-1|TRBJ2-7|.
TGCAGTGCTAGAGTGGAGCCTAGCCCTCAGCAGTACTTC
CSARVEPSPQQYF
>many|TRBV20-1|TRBJ2-7|TRBD1
TGCAGTGCCCTAGGAAGGACAGGGGCTTGGGAGCAGTACTTC
CSALGRTGAWEQYF
>.|TRBV20-1|TRBJ2-1|TRBD1
TGCAGTGCTCCCGGGACAGGGGGTAATGAGCAGTTCTTC
CSAPGTGGNEQFF
>many|TRBV7-2|TRBJ2-2|TRBD1
TGTGCCAGCAGCCCCGAGGGGGCACTATACACCGGGGAGCTGTTTTTT
CASSPEGALYTGELFF
>few|TRBV5-1|TRBJ2-7|.
TGCGCCAGCAGCTGGTCGGGGTCCTACGAGCAGTACTTC
CASSWSGSYEQYF
>.|TRBV7-3|TRBJ2-4|.
TGTGCCAGCAGCTTAAGCCCCGGGGGCATTCAGTACTTC
CASSLSPGGIQYF
>few|TRBV12-3/TRBV12-4|TRBJ2-1|TRBD2
TGTGCCAGCAGTCCCCCCGGCGGGAGGGGCTCCTACAATGAGCAGTTCTTC
CASSPPGGRGSYNEQFF
>few|TRBV29-1|TRBJ2-2|.
TGCAGCGTTGAGCAGGGGACAGGGGAGCTGTTTTTT
CSVEQGTGELFF
>.|TRBV15|TRBJ2-7|TRBD1
TGTGCCACCAGCCAAGATCGGGGACAGGGTTCCTACGAGCAGTACTTC
CATSQDRGQGSYEQYF
>.|TRBV7-9|TRBJ1-4|.
TGTGCCAGCAGTTCGGACAGACTCGCGGCTAATGAAAAACTGTTTTTT
CASSSDRLAANEKLFF
>many|TRBV7-3|TRBJ2-1|TRBD1
TGTGCCAGCAGTATTAAGACCGGGACAGGCAACAATGAGCAGTTCTTC
CASSIKTGTGNNEQFF
>.|TRBV29-1|TRBJ2-4|TRBD2
TGCAGCGTCGGGGAAGCCGGGACTAGCGTTCACATTCAGTACTTC
CSVGEAGTSVHIQYF
>few|TRBV6-2/TRBV6-3|TRBJ2-2|.
TGTGCCAGCAGTTACATCAGCGGCGGGGAGCTGTTTTTT
CASSYISGGELFF
>.|TRBV7-2|TRBJ2-7|TRBD1
TGTGCCAGCAGCCGGAACCGGGACAGGGGAGCTTACGAGCAGTACTTC
CASSRNRDRGAYEQYF
>many|TRBV7-2|TRBJ2-5|TRBD2
TGTGCCAGCAGCTTGGCCCCACTAGCGGGACCGGGCCAAGAGACCCAGTACTTC
CASSLAPLAGPGQETQYF
>few|TRBV5-5|TRBJ2-7|.
TGTGCCAGCAGCTTCGCGGGACTCTACGAGCAGTACTTC
CASSFAGLYEQYF
>few|TRBV12-3/TRBV12-4|TRBJ2-7|TRBD1
TGTGCCAGCAGTTTCCGGACAGGGGCTAGCTCCTACGAGCAGTACTTC
CASSFRTGASSYEQYF
>.|TRBV15|TRBJ2-5|.
TGTGCCACCAGCAGAGAGGGGGTTTCTCGACCGGGGGAGACCCAGTACTTC
CATSREGVSRPGETQYF
>.|TRBV20-1|TRBJ2-5|TRBD2
TGCAGTGCACTACCCGGAACTAGCGGGAGTGAAACCCAGTACTTC
CSALPGTSGSETQYF
>few|TRBV6-5|TRBJ2-7|.
TGTGCCAGCAGTTATCCGGGGGCCTACGAGCAGTACTTC
CASSYPGAYEQYF
>few|TRBV12-3/TRBV12-4|TRBJ2-1|TRBD1
TGTGCCAGCAGGCCCAGGACAGGTTCCTACAATGAGCAGTTCTTC
CASRPRTGSYNEQFF
>many|TRBV12-3/TRBV12-4|TRBJ1-5|TRBD1
TGTGCCAGCGGACAGGGAAGGAATCAGCCCCAGCATTTT
CASGQGRNQPQHF
>few|TRBV6-2/TRBV6-3|TRBJ1-5|.
TGTGCCAGCAGTTATTGGGCGTTAAATCAGCCCCAGCATTTT
CASSYWALNQPQHF
>few|TRBV28|TRBJ2-2|TRBD2
TGTGCCAGCATTGTTAGCGGGTCCGGGGAGCTGTTTTTT
CASIVSGSGELFF